A selection of T cell receptor beta chains follows, all from one sample in a study of shared clonotypes between healthy human individuals. The data were produced by immunoSEQ multiplex PCR, yet TCRdb's version contains in-frame clones alone and is incomplete. The repertoire has a few million clones, roughly 95% of them found once; the top ten carry about 1.6%. Sequencing used naive CD8+ T cells from PBMCs. The receptors originated from a young man in good health. Some clones in this sample may be carry-over from other donors' samples. Both conserved end residues are part of each CDR3. A D gene is named only where the DNA matches it firmly. Size is omitted from some rows. Given values are once, few, many or a class for expanded clones.

>TRBD2|TRBV28|TRBJ2-1|-
CASSTPREVQGNEQFF
TGTGCCAGCAGTACACCGCGGGAGGTCCAGGGTAATGAGCAGTTCTTC
>-|TRBV2|TRBJ2-3|-
CASGQAGTDTQYF
TGTGCCAGCGGCCAGGCCGGCACAGATACGCAGTATTTT
>-|TRBV6-5|TRBJ1-2|-
CASSYSDAGDGYTF
TGTGCCAGCAGTTACTCGGACGCCGGCGACGGCTACACCTTC
>-|TRBV6-5|TRBJ1-1|-
CASSPGNTEAFF
TGTGCCAGCAGTCCGGGGAACACTGAAGCTTTCTTT
>TRBD2|TRBV7-6|TRBJ2-1|-
CASSLALLAGGPDEQFF
TGTGCCAGCAGCTTAGCGCTGCTAGCGGGAGGACCGGATGAGCAGTTCTTC
>-|TRBV11-2|TRBJ1-3|-
CASSRNTIYF
TGTGCCAGCAGCCGAAACACCATATATTTT
>TRBD1|TRBV28|TRBJ1-1|few
CASIRDRGDTEAFF
TGTGCCAGCATTCGGGACAGGGGGGACACTGAAGCTTTCTTT
>-|TRBV29-1|TRBJ1-2|once
CSVDRDSSGGYTF
TGCAGCGTTGATAGGGACTCCTCAGGCGGCTACACCTTC
>TRBD2|TRBV25-1|TRBJ2-5|-
CASGSQGLALWETQYF
TGTGCCAGCGGAAGCCAGGGACTAGCTCTTTGGGAGACCCAGTACTTC
>-|TRBV7-3|TRBJ2-7|-
CASSQSSYEQYF
TGTGCCAGCAGTCAAAGCTCCTACGAGCAGTACTTC
>-|TRBV5-8|TRBJ1-2|-
CASSLGFYGYTF
TGTGCCAGCAGCTTGGGGTTTTATGGCTACACCTTC
>-|TRBV4-1|TRBJ2-1|-
CASSQDGGSSYNEQFF
TGCGCCAGCAGCCAAGATGGGGGAAGCTCCTACAATGAGCAGTTCTTC
>-|TRBV27|TRBJ2-7|-
CASSFAGVAYEQYF
TGTGCCAGCAGTTTCGCAGGGGTGGCCTACGAGCAGTACTTC
>TRBD1|TRBV5-1|TRBJ2-7|-
CASSDAGTGRHEQYF
TGCGCCAGCAGCGATGCCGGGACAGGGCGTCACGAGCAGTACTTC
>-|TRBV28|TRBJ1-5|-
CASSEGLGRPGRQPQHF
TGTGCCAGCAGTGAGGGGCTTGGGAGGCCGGGAAGGCAGCCCCAGCATTTT
>TRBD1|TRBV11-2|TRBJ2-1|once
CASSLGQGRYNEQFF
TGTGCCAGCAGCCTCGGACAGGGGCGATACAATGAGCAGTTCTTC
>TRBD2|TRBV4-2|TRBJ2-3|-
CASSRAGTSGRKETDTQYF
TGTGCCAGCAGCCGCGCCGGGACTAGCGGGAGGAAGGAAACAGATACGCAGTATTTT
>-|TRBV4-1|TRBJ2-1|once
CASSQIARTETQQFF
TGCGCCAGCAGCCAAATCGCCAGGACGGAGACACAGCAGTTCTTC
>TRBD2|TRBV7-6|TRBJ2-7|-
CASSFRLAGVHEQYF
TGTGCCAGCAGTTTTCGACTAGCGGGAGTACACGAGCAGTACTTC
>-|TRBV6-6|TRBJ2-7|-
CASSYSPGTHEQYF
TGTGCCAGCAGTTACTCGCCCGGGACCCACGAGCAGTACTTC
>-|TRBV11-1|TRBJ2-3|-
CASNVPGDTDTQYF
TGTGCCAGCAATGTGCCAGGGGACACAGATACGCAGTATTTT
>-|TRBV27|TRBJ2-7|-
CASSLITFPYEQYF
TGTGCCAGCAGTTTAATCACCTTCCCCTACGAGCAGTACTTC
>TRBD1|TRBV27|TRBJ1-2|once
CASSPGQAYYGYTF
TGTGCCAGCAGTCCCGGACAGGCCTACTATGGCTACACCTTC
>TRBD2|TRBV27|TRBJ2-3|-
CASSLSGGRIEDTQYF
TGTGCCAGCAGTTTATCGGGCGGGAGGATTGAAGATACGCAGTATTTT
>-|TRBV9|TRBJ2-7|-
CASSAWDAGREQYF
TGTGCCAGCAGCGCGTGGGACGCAGGGCGGGAGCAGTACTTC
>-|TRBV11-2|TRBJ2-7|-
CASSLGQGWYEQYF
TGTGCCAGCAGCTTAGGGCAGGGCTGGTACGAGCAGTACTTC
>-|TRBV7-9|TRBJ2-7|-
CASSFTVNEQYF
TGTGCCAGCAGCTTTACGGTAAACGAGCAGTACTTC
>-|TRBV25-1|TRBJ2-1|-
CASGTPYNEQFF
TGTGCCAGCGGGACCCCATACAATGAGCAGTTCTTC
>-|TRBV19|TRBJ2-5|-
CASSERWEETQYF
TGTGCCAGTAGTGAGAGGTGGGAAGAGACCCAGTACTTC
>TRBD1|TRBV15|TRBJ2-1|once
CATSRRQGENEQFF
TGTGCCACCAGCCGGCGCCAGGGGGAGAATGAGCAGTTCTTC
>TRBD2|TRBV19|TRBJ2-1|-
CASSIGLREGTNEQFF
TGTGCCAGTAGTATAGGTCTACGGGAGGGGACCAATGAGCAGTTCTTC
>-|TRBV15|TRBJ1-1|-
CATSPREGTEAFF
TGTGCCACCAGCCCACGGGAGGGCACTGAAGCTTTCTTT
>TRBD1|TRBV27|TRBJ2-3|-
CASSFRTGAGTDTQYF
TGTGCCAGCAGTTTTCGGACAGGGGCCGGGACAGATACGCAGTATTTT
>TRBD2|TRBV27|TRBJ2-7|-
CASSLTSGSYEQYF
TGTGCCAGCAGTCTAACTAGCGGGAGCTACGAGCAGTACTTC
>TRBD2|TRBV6-5|TRBJ2-7|-
CASSWGGFESSYEQYF
TGTGCCAGCAGTTGGGGAGGGTTTGAGAGCTCCTACGAGCAGTACTTC
>-|TRBV7-2|TRBJ2-5|-
CASRLRGPETQYF
TGTGCCAGCAGACTCAGGGGCCCAGAGACCCAGTACTTC
>-|TRBV4-1|TRBJ1-3|-
CASSQVLTGQNTIYF
TGCGCCAGCAGCCAAGTTCTCACAGGACAAAACACCATATATTTT
>-|TRBV29-1|TRBJ2-7|-
CSVRPQGPFYEQYF
TGCAGCGTGAGGCCTCAGGGGCCTTTTTACGAGCAGTACTTC
>TRBD1|TRBV6-1|TRBJ1-2|once
CASRLGTGEGYGYTF
TGTGCCAGCAGACTGGGGACAGGGGAAGGTTATGGCTACACCTTC
>-|TRBV27|TRBJ1-5|-
CASSLLDPLGSNQPQHF
TGTGCCAGCAGTTTACTGGACCCCCTGGGTAGCAATCAGCCCCAGCATTTT
>-|TRBV19|TRBJ2-7|-
CASSLGTSSYEQYF
TGTGCCAGTAGTCTCGGGACGAGTTCCTACGAGCAGTACTTC
>-|TRBV28|TRBJ2-5|-
CASSPIGGAETQYF
TGTGCCAGCAGTCCGATAGGGGGGGCCGAGACCCAGTACTTC
>-|TRBV5-1|TRBJ2-1|-
CASSLAGSLSPYNEQFF
TGCGCCAGCAGCTTGGCTGGGTCCCTGTCCCCCTACAATGAGCAGTTCTTC
>-|TRBV5-4|TRBJ2-7|-
CASSLATDSYEQYF
TGTGCCAGCAGCTTGGCGACAGACTCCTACGAGCAGTACTTC
>TRBD1|TRBV2|TRBJ1-1|-
CASSPGTGLTEAFF
TGTGCCAGCAGCCCCGGGACAGGGTTGACTGAAGCTTTCTTT
>TRBD1|TRBV10-1|TRBJ1-5|once
CASSETPRRTGHYPNQPQHF
TGCGCCAGCAGTGAGACGCCTCGAAGGACAGGACATTACCCCAATCAGCCCCAGCATTTT
>TRBD1|TRBV27|TRBJ1-1|-
CASGTHRGLGTEAFF
TGTGCCAGCGGAACGCACAGGGGGCTGGGGACTGAAGCTTTCTTT